The 3 T cell receptor beta chains reported below all come from one sample, sequenced in a study of T-cell reconstitution after alpha-beta-depleted transplantation in children. The library targeted TCRbeta and was prepared with unique molecular identifiers. One entry per CDR3 protein results from TCRdb running MiXCR on the PCR reads. The top ten clones hold over 2% of a sample with hundreds of thousands of distinct CDR3 sequences, over 10% of them seen once. Sequenced here: PBMCs, mostly from graft donor cells, sampled 360 days after TCRalphabeta/CD19-depleted stem cell transplant. These receptors came from a male patient aged 5 to 17 who had a stem cell transplant for acute myeloid leukemia, so the T cells may come from the graft donor.

Ten or more counts support this clonotype. The gene calls are TRBV29-1 and TRBJ2-7; D unresolved. Per the germline V gene, CDR1 is SQVTM and CDR2 is ANQGSEA. V lost 2 bases and J 4 bases, leaving 9 bases between the germline ends. The CDR3 covers 12 residues. The CDR3 DNA follows: TGCAGCGTTGAAAGCTCCGGGTACGAGCAGTACTTC. It yields the protein CSVESSGYEQYF.

The sample holds many counts of this clonotype. The gene calls are TRBV12-3 or TRBV12-4 and TRBJ2-7, with TRBD2 as a possible D gene (6 bases). This CDR3 is built from 15 residues. Trimming left V 2 bases short and J 2 bases short, with 13 bases between. The CDR3 loop reads CASSLLARVAYEQYF. In DNA form, the CDR3 reads TGTGCCAGCAGTTTACTAGCGCGAGTTGCCTACGAGCAGTACTTC.

In this sample, this clonotype turned up a few times. The V gene is TRBV20-1, the J gene TRBJ1-5; TRBD1 is a possible D gene (5 bases). The germline CDR1 and CDR2 sequences are DFQATT and SNEGSKA (reference sequence). The CDR3 is made up of 16 amino acids. Trimming cost V 1 base and J 2 bases, with 15 bases left between them. The CDR3 DNA sequence: TGCAGTGCTAGAGCCGGGGCAGACCGGCGCAATCAGCCCCAGCATTTT. The encoded protein is CSARAGADRRNQPQHF.